The TCR beta chain described here comes from a study of blood T cell repertoires in COVID-19. Study-wide context: PBMCs, B-cell-depleted T cells, or T cells provided the cDNA or gDNA that made up the material.

Clones were sequenced by immunoSEQ multiplex PCR, and TCRdb holds only the in-frame ones, with some missing. The data show fewer than 350,000 clones, around 85% seen once. Trimming removed 0 bases at V and 3 bases at J, with 9 bases between. The CDR3 extends over 15 amino acids. Germline V gene sequence: CDR1 MNHEY, CDR2 SVGEGT. All enrollees were about 18 to 89 years old and from about 25 US areas. Grouping used clinical history reported by participants in a survey and questionnaire. This clone showed up just a few times. The rearrangement joins TRBV6-2 or TRBV6-3 to TRBJ1-5; the D is unclear. Sequencing was done on a sample of PBMCs or T cells enriched from blood (not recorded which). This clonotype was sampled from a woman aged 25 to 39 who had been exposed to COVID-19. CDR3 bases: TGTGCCAGCAGTTACTCGAACCTATTCAATCAGCCCCAGCATTTT. This gives the protein CASSYSNLFNQPQHF.